The following is a TCR beta chain sequence with its context. The data stem from a study of T-cell memory formation after mild COVID-19. Via MiXCR, TCRdb re-called the 5' RACE reads, giving one row per CDR3 protein. In the table there are hundreds of thousands of distinct CDR3 sequences, 20% to 25% of which are singletons. Between the trimmed V and J ends, which lost 6 bases and 2 bases, there was a span of 8 bases. The CDR3 length is 13 residues. Germline V gene sequence: CDR1 SGHTA, CDR2 FQGNSA. The chain has TRBV7-2 and TRBJ2-1; D is possibly TRBD2 (5 bases). Sequences were obtained from PBMCs or a T cell subset sorted from them (not recorded which). This clonotype was sampled from an adult woman who had mild COVID-19 (a few samples of this study predate the infection). Cell type and time point are not known. This CDR3 is CASSSVAYNEQFF. CDR3 nucleotides: TGTGCCAGCAGTAGCGTAGCCTACAATGAGCAGTTCTTC. The full variable domain, its missing parts supplied by reference TRBV7-2 and TRBJ2-1, is GAGVSQSPSNKVTEKGKDVELRCDPISGHTALYWYRQSLGQGLEFLIYFQGNSAPDKSGLPSDRFSAERTGGSVSTLTIQRTQQEDSAVYLCASSSVAYNEQFFGPGTRLTVL.